The text below deals with one TCR beta chain. This entry belongs to a study of blood T cell repertoires in COVID-19. The V gene lost 0 bases and the J gene lost 1 base, with 15 bases spanning the gap. The CDR3 runs 17 residues. Germline CDR1 SGHDN, CDR2 FVKESK. Profiled with immunoSEQ multiplex PCR; TCRdb holds only in-frame clones, not every one. The sample gives about 180,000 clones, roughly 88% of which show up once; over 7% is in the top ten. The genes are TRBV14 and TRBJ1-1; maybe TRBD1 (5 bases). Sequencing was performed on PBMCs or T cells enriched from blood (not recorded which). The TCR was taken from a woman aged 25 to 45 who had recovered from COVID-19. The CDR3 bases are TGTGCCAGCAGCCAAGATAGGAGTCAGGGATGGAACACTGAAGCTTTCTTT. This translates into CASSQDRSQGWNTEAFF.